These 26 T cell receptor beta chains originate from one sample sequenced in a study of T cells in Graves' hyperthyroidism and ophthalmopathy. Amplification of TCR beta CDR3 regions used RNA as the template. The HTBI set primed first-round TCR CDR3 RT-PCR. TCRdb processed the multiplex PCR reads anew with MiXCR; each CDR3 protein has one entry. The repertoire holds hundreds of thousands of distinct CDR3 sequences, with approximately 15% as singletons. The sequenced sample was blood. Receptor source: a woman younger than 30 with Graves' hyperthyroidism.

V is TRBV13 and J is TRBJ2-1, with 12 bases lining up with TRBD1. There are 15 residues in the CDR3. Unmatched junction bases numbered 2, after V lost 4 bases and J lost 4 bases. Germline CDR1 PRHDT, CDR2 FYEKMQ (reference sequence). As DNA, the CDR3 is TGTGCCAGCAGCTGGGGACAGGGGGCTTACAATGAGCAGTTCTTC. Translated, it gives CASSWGQGAYNEQFF.

This clonotype has ten or more counts. V gene TRBV29-1 combines with J gene TRBJ1-3; D unresolved. V lost 0 bases to trimming and J lost 2 bases, with 11 bases between them. This CDR3 is built from 15 residues. CDR1 is SQVTM, CDR2 ANQGSEA, per germline. The CDR3 loop reads CSVEDWEFAGNTIYF. CDR3 DNA: TGCAGCGTTGAAGATTGGGAGTTCGCTGGAAACACCATATATTTT. Filled out from reference TRBV29-1 and TRBJ1-3, the complete variable domain reads SAVISQKPSRDICQRGTSLTIQCQVDSQVTMMFWYRQQPGQSLTLIATANQGSEATYESGFVIDKFPISRPNLTFSTLTVSNMSPEDSSIYLCSVEDWEFAGNTIYFGEGSWLTVV.

This clonotype was seen ten or more times. V and J are TRBV18 and TRBJ1-1, with a tentative D call TRBD1 (5 bases). The CDR3 runs to 13 residues. Deletions cut 5 bases from V and 2 bases from J, with 9 bases between. Germline V gene lookup returns CDR1 KGHSH and CDR2 LQKENI. The CDR3 reads CASSSGRNTEAFF. CDR3 coding DNA: TGTGCCAGCTCATCGGGGCGCAACACTGAAGCTTTCTTT.

This clonotype showed up many times. The J gene is TRBJ1-5, the V gene TRBV2, with 7 positions matching TRBD1. J lost 7 bases, V lost 8 bases, and 8 bases had no gene match. From germline, CDR1 is SNHLY and CDR2 FYNNEI. This CDR3 is 13 amino acids long. Here the CDR3 reads CASRRQGEQPQHF. The CDR3 region has the DNA TGTGCCAGCCGTAGACAGGGAGAACAGCCCCAGCATTTT.

This clonotype was detected ten times or more. The gene calls are TRBV6-1 and TRBJ1-5; D possibly corresponds to TRBD1 (6 bases). This CDR3 comprises 13 residues. Per the germline V gene, CDR1 is MNHNS and CDR2 is SASEGT. V was shortened by 7 bases and J by 4 bases, with 11 bases between the two germline ends. Here the CDR3 reads CASTRGANQPQHF. CDR3 DNA sequence: TGTGCCAGCACCCGGGGGGCTAATCAGCCCCAGCATTTT.

The chain is built from TRBV20-1 and TRBJ1-5; weak D call: TRBD1 (5 bases). Germline V gives CDR1 DFQATT, CDR2 SNEGSKA (reference sequence). Trimming pared 6 bases from V and 5 bases from J, leaving 14 bases between. This CDR3 comprises 13 residues. CDR3 residues: CSASGTDDQPQHF. The CDR3 DNA reads TGCAGTGCCTCCGGGACCGATGATCAGCCCCAGCATTTT.

In this sample, this clonotype turned up many times. The chain has TRBV11-2 and TRBJ2-4; TRBD2 aligns across 13 bases. In germline, CDR1 is SGHAT, CDR2 FQNNGV. CDR3 size: 18 residues. Germline trimming cut 1 base from V and 5 bases from J; bases unmatched to any gene: 8. CDR3 sequence: CASSLGRTSGSGQNIQYF. The DNA of the CDR3 is TGTGCCAGCAGCTTAGGCCGGACTAGCGGGAGTGGACAAAACATTCAGTACTTC.

This sequence joins TRBV6-1 and TRBJ2-7; TRBD2 matches at 8 bases. From germline, CDR1 is MNHNS and CDR2 SASEGT. With V trimmed by 6 bases and J by 0 bases, 16 bases remained unmatched. The CDR3 contains 18 residues. The CDR3 DNA follows: TGTGCCAGCAGAATAGCGACAGCGGGAGTTTCCCTCTCCTACGAGCAGTACTTC. Translated, it gives CASRIATAGVSLSYEQYF.

This clonotype was counted a few times. The genes are TRBV6-1 and TRBJ2-7; no reliable D call. CDR1 is MNHNS and CDR2 is SASEGT in the germline V gene. The CDR3 spans 16 residues. Trimming left V 4 bases short and J 3 bases short, with 19 bases between. The CDR3 sequence: CASSGTDSPTLYEQYF. The CDR3 DNA reads as TGTGCCAGCAGTGGGACCGATTCACCGACGCTCTACGAGCAGTACTTC.

This clonotype was counted at least ten times. This sequence joins TRBV7-9 and TRBJ2-1, with D perhaps matching TRBD1 (5 bases). Per the germline V gene, CDR1 is SEHNR and CDR2 is FQNEAQ (reference sequence). V lost 5 bases and J 7 bases, leaving 15 bases between the germline ends. This CDR3 spans 14 amino acids. The CDR3 region has the DNA TGTGCCAGCAGCCCAGGGATAATATCGAATGAGCAGTTCTTC. Protein: CASSPGIISNEQFF.

This clonotype was detected a few times. J is TRBJ2-1 and V is TRBV20-1; 9 positions match TRBD2. The ends lost 1 base at V and 2 bases at J; junction bases unmatched: 6. Germline CDR1 DFQATT, CDR2 SNEGSKA (reference sequence). The CDR3 loop spans 16 amino acids. The CDR3 here is CSARGAGGLPYNEQFF. The CDR3 DNA follows: TGCAGTGCTAGAGGTGCGGGGGGGCTCCCCTACAATGAGCAGTTCTTC.

This clonotype was found a few times. The genes are TRBV2 and TRBJ2-1, with 7 bases aligning to TRBD2. V shed 7 bases, J shed 6 bases, and the junction held 6 bases outside the gene matches. The CDR3 is 13 amino acids. Germline CDR1 SNHLY, CDR2 FYNNEI. This chain's CDR3 is CASKRDGTNEQFF. As DNA, the CDR3 is TGTGCCAGCAAGCGGGATGGGACCAATGAGCAGTTCTTC.

This clonotype was detected many times. This chain links TRBV13 with TRBJ2-2, with 9 bases that match TRBD1. The CDR3 consists of 14 residues. Germline V gene lookup returns CDR1 PRHDT and CDR2 FYEKMQ (reference sequence). J lost 7 bases, V lost 4 bases, and 4 bases had no gene match. DNA for the CDR3: TGTGCCAGCAGCTACAGGGGGCGTAACGGGGAGCTGTTTTTT. Protein product: CASSYRGRNGELFF.

This clonotype showed up many times. V usage is TRBV6-1 and J usage is TRBJ1-2, with a possible D match to TRBD1 (6 bases). CDR3 size: 13 residues. Trimming took 4 bases from V and 3 from J, leaving 9 bases between them. Germline values: CDR1 MNHNS, CDR2 SASEGT. CDR3 sequence (DNA): TGTGCCAGCAGTGTGACAGGAGACTATGGCTACACCTTC. Its translation is CASSVTGDYGYTF.

This chain links TRBV29-1 with TRBJ2-1; 9 nucleotides agree with TRBD2. CDR3 length: 12 residues. Losses at the gene ends were 7 bases for V and 12 bases for J; bases not matched to a gene: 10. Germline V gives CDR1 SQVTM, CDR2 ANQGSEA. The CDR3 reads CSAPAGGQGQFF. The CDR3 coding sequence is TGCAGCGCCCCAGCGGGGGGCCAAGGGCAGTTCTTC.

This clonotype was counted ten times or more. This chain connects TRBV5-1 to TRBJ2-7; perhaps TRBD2 as D (7 bases). The CDR3 covers 13 residues. V was cut by 3 bases and J by 5 bases, with 12 bases left in between. Germline V gives CDR1 SGHRS, CDR2 YFSETQ. The CDR3 nucleotides read TGCGCCAGCAGCTGGGGGGGGCCAAACGAGCAGTACTTC. Its protein is CASSWGGPNEQYF.

This clonotype was recorded many times. CDR3 DNA sequence: TGTGCCAGCAGTTTATTGACTAGCGGGGGGGAGACCCAGTACTTC. Its translation is CASSLLTSGGETQYF. The gene calls are TRBV27 and TRBJ2-5; 13 nucleotides align to TRBD2. Germline CDR1 reads MNHEY; CDR2 reads SMNVEV (reference sequence). J was trimmed by 5 bases and V by 1 base; bases with no gene match: 1. There are 15 residues in the CDR3.

The chain recombines TRBV10-3 with TRBJ2-2; perhaps D is TRBD1 or TRBD2 (5 bases each). The germline CDR1 and CDR2 sequences are ENHRY and SYGVKD. The CDR3 has 15 amino acids. V was shortened by 4 bases and J by 7 bases, with 16 bases between the two germline ends. The DNA for the CDR3 is TGTGCCATCAGTGGAGGGAAGGGGCACGACGGGGAGCTGTTTTTT. Its protein product is CAISGGKGHDGELFF.

This chain joins TRBV5-1 and TRBJ2-7; 16 nucleotides line up with TRBD2. The CDR3 sequence is 16 residues long. With V trimmed by 4 bases and J by 4 bases, 5 bases remained unmatched. CDR1 SGHRS and CDR2 YFSETQ come from the germline V gene. CDR3 region: CASSLGTSGRAYEQYF. The DNA of the CDR3 is TGCGCCAGCAGCCTAGGGACTAGCGGGAGGGCTTACGAGCAGTACTTC. Based on the CDR3 plus reference TRBV5-1 and TRBJ2-7, the full variable domain is KAGVTQTPRYLIKTRGQQVTLSCSPISGHRSVSWYQQTPGQGLQFLFEYFSETQRNKGNFPGRFSGRQFSNSRSEMNVSTLELGDSALYLCASSLGTSGRAYEQYFGPGTRLTVT.

V is TRBV24-1 and J is TRBJ2-2; perhaps D is TRBD1 or TRBD2 (7 bases each). CDR1 KGHDR and CDR2 SFDVKD come from the germline V gene. Trimming stripped 4 bases from V and 3 bases from J, with 17 bases between. The CDR3 is 17 amino acids. CDR3 sequence reads: CATSELGRGLDTGELFF. Here the CDR3 DNA reads TGTGCCACCAGTGAACTTGGGAGGGGGCTTGACACCGGGGAGCTGTTTTTT.

The chain links TRBV19 to TRBJ2-5, with D maybe TRBD2 (7 bases). Trimming left V 5 bases short and J 5 bases short, with 15 bases between. Germline V lookup: CDR1 LNHDA, CDR2 SQIVND (reference sequence). The CDR3 extends over 14 amino acids. CDR3 nucleotide sequence: TGTGCCAGTAGTCCCGAGGGGGGGTGGGAGACCCAGTACTTC. This codes for CASSPEGGWETQYF.

This clonotype was seen a few times. CDR3 residues: CASSSAGPMNTGELFF. The CDR3, as DNA: TGTGCCAGCAGTTCGGCAGGGCCGATGAACACCGGGGAGCTGTTTTTT. The gene calls are TRBV6-2 or TRBV6-3 and TRBJ2-2; D is perhaps TRBD1 (5 bases). V shed 4 bases and J shed 1 base, with 13 bases lying between them. Germline V gene sequence: CDR1 MNHEY, CDR2 SVGEGT. There are 16 residues in the CDR3.

This clonotype was counted many times. The chain recombines TRBV2 with TRBJ2-7; the match to TRBD1 covers 8 bases. Germline CDR1 reads SNHLY; CDR2 reads FYNNEI. With 2 bases clipped from V and 3 bases from J, the junction kept 6 bases outside the gene matches. The CDR3 runs to 15 residues. The CDR3 coding sequence is TGTGCCAGCAGTGAACCGGGACAGGTCGACTACGAGCAGTACTTC. Protein sequence: CASSEPGQVDYEQYF.

This clonotype has ten or more counts. CDR3 amino acids: CASSYGLSGLFDEQYF. In DNA form, the CDR3 reads TGTGCCAGCAGTTACGGGTTATCGGGGTTATTCGACGAGCAGTACTTC. The chain has TRBV6-5 and TRBJ2-7; tentative D call: TRBD2 (5 bases). With 2 bases removed from V and 5 bases from J, the gap between germline ends came to 19 bases. This CDR3 spans 16 amino acids. The germline V gene has CDR1 MNHEY and CDR2 SVGAGI.

This clonotype was seen a handful of times. The chain recombines TRBV4-2 with TRBJ2-1; D unclear. The V end was cut by 4 bases, the J end by 6 bases, with 13 bases between. The CDR3 runs to 14 residues. CDR1 is LGHNA, CDR2 YNFKEQ, per germline. The CDR3 DNA reads as TGTGCCAGCAGCCGGTCCCCCCCGGGCAATGAGCAGTTCTTC. Amino acid sequence: CASSRSPPGNEQFF.

J is TRBJ1-1 and V is TRBV3-1; D perhaps matches TRBD1 (6 bases). The V end was cut by 7 bases, the J end by 5 bases, with 14 bases between. The germline CDR1 and CDR2 sequences are LGHDT and YNNKEL (reference sequence). CDR3 length: 13 amino acids. CDR3 residues: CASNLIGGTEAFF. Here the CDR3 DNA reads TGTGCCAGCAACCTAATAGGGGGAACTGAAGCTTTCTTT.